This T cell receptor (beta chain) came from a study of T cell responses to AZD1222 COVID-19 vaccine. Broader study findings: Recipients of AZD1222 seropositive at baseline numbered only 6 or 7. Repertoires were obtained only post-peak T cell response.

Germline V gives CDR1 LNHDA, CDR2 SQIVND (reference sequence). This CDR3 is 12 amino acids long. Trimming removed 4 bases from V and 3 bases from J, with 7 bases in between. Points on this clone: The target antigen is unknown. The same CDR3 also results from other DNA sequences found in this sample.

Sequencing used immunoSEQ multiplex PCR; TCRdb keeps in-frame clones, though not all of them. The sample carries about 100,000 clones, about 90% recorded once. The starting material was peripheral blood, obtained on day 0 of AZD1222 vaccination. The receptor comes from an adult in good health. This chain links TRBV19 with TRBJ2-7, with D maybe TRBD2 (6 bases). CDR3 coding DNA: TGTGCCAGTAGTACCGGGGGCTACGAGCAGTACTTC. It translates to CASSTGGYEQYF.